This TCR beta chain was identified in a study of blood T cell repertoires in COVID-19. This CDR3 comprises 16 residues. Trimming cost V 5 bases and J 0 bases, with 15 bases left between them. CDR1 SGHNT and CDR2 YYREEE come from the germline V gene (reference sequence). Sequenced by immunoSEQ multiplex PCR; TCRdb stores in-frame clones only, minus some. The repertoire holds 300,000 to 350,000 clones, with 88% as singletons. Recruits, aged about 18 to 89 years, lived in 20 to 30 US areas. Input material: PBMCs or T cells enriched from blood (not recorded which). The chain carries TRBV5-4 and TRBJ2-1, with D unclear. This receptor was identified in a man aged 25 to 40 who had recovered from COVID-19. The CDR3 here is CASRPPAISSYNEQFF. The CDR3 nucleotides read TGTGCCAGCAGGCCACCAGCGATAAGCTCCTACAATGAGCAGTTCTTC.